These 25 T cell receptor beta chains share one sample of origin, sequenced in a study of CD8+ T cells in alopecia areata. Sample treatment: oral pan-JAK inhibitor, 5-10 mg twice daily. Reverse transcribed after extraction, RNA yielded cDNA as the sequencing template. Sequenced by immunoSEQ multiplex PCR; TCRdb stores in-frame clones only, minus some. This sample carries hundreds of thousands of clones, about 60% of them seen once, and the ten largest clones take around 0.92%. The material was CD4+ T cells sorted from blood, obtained between weeks 51 and 54, from a patient treated with tofacitinib. Receptors originate from a human donor with alopecia areata.

The chain employs TRBV20-1 and TRBJ1-4; no reliable D call. Trimming took off 6 bases at V and 0 bases at J, with 2 bases between the two ends. The CDR3 extends over 11 amino acids. The germline V gene encodes CDR1 DFQATT and CDR2 SNEGSKA (reference sequence). CDR3 sequence reads: CSAATNEKLFF. The CDR3 coding sequence is TGCAGTGCCGCAACTAATGAAAAACTGTTTTTT.

The V and J genes are TRBV30 and TRBJ1-6; D gene unclear. The germline CDR1 and CDR2 sequences are GTSNPN and SVGIG (reference sequence). Between the trimmed V and J ends, which lost 4 bases and 7 bases, there was a span of 17 bases. This CDR3 has 15 amino acids. The CDR3 nucleotides are TGTGCCTGGACCAATATTGGGTTGCGCAATTCACCCCTCCACTTT. Protein sequence: CAWTNIGLRNSPLHF.

V is TRBV7-3 and J is TRBJ2-5; 12 bases fit TRBD2. With 2 bases clipped from V and 5 bases from J, the junction kept 0 bases outside the gene matches. This CDR3 is built from 14 residues. CDR1 SGHTA and CDR2 FQGTGA come from the germline V gene. The CDR3 loop reads CASSLGTSGETQYF. CDR3 coding DNA: TGTGCCAGCAGCTTAGGGACTAGCGGGGAGACCCAGTACTTC. Full variable domain (outside the CDR3, taken from reference TRBV7-3 and TRBJ2-5): GAGVSQTPSNKVTEKGKYVELRCDPISGHTALYWYRQSLGQGPEFLIYFQGTGAADDSGLPNDRFFAVRPEGSVSTLKIQRTERGDSAVYLCASSLGTSGETQYFGPGTRLLVL.

The CDR3 region is CASSYSGTGDSPLHF. Written as DNA, the CDR3 is TGTGCCAGCAGTTACTCAGGGACAGGGGATTCACCCCTCCACTTT. The rearrangement links TRBV6-6 to TRBJ1-6; TRBD1 matches 10 bases. This CDR3 has 15 residues. V lost 0 bases, J lost 8 bases, and 1 base stayed unmatched. CDR1 is MNHNY and CDR2 is SVGAGI in the germline V gene (reference sequence).

This clone was counted a few times. This CDR3 reads CASSYSYSYNEQFF. The CDR3 DNA follows: TGTGCCAGCAGTTACTCGTACTCCTACAATGAGCAGTTCTTC. This sequence joins TRBV6-5 and TRBJ2-1, with D hard to call. CDR3 length: 14 amino acids. Trimming cost V 0 bases and J 0 bases, with 3 bases left between them. Germline V lookup: CDR1 MNHEY, CDR2 SVGAGI.

The chain carries TRBV6-5 and TRBJ2-7; 8 bases agree with TRBD1. With V trimmed by 10 bases and J by 4 bases, 3 bases remained unmatched. From germline, CDR1 is MNHEY and CDR2 SVGAGI. The CDR3 covers 11 residues. CDR3 region: CATQGAYEQYF. The CDR3 region has the DNA TGTGCCACTCAGGGGGCTTACGAGCAGTACTTC.

This chain joins TRBV29-1 and TRBJ1-2; tentatively, D is TRBD1 (5 bases). Between the trimmed V and J ends, which lost 6 bases and 8 bases, there was a span of 19 bases. The CDR3 length is 13 residues. CDR1 SQVTM and CDR2 ANQGSEA come from the germline V gene. CDR3 protein: CSVALLGTRGYTF. In DNA form, the CDR3 reads TGCAGCGTAGCCTTATTGGGGACGAGGGGCTACACCTTC.

This chain joins TRBV16 and TRBJ2-7; D is perhaps TRBD1 or TRBD2 (5 bases each). V was trimmed by 0 bases and J by 3 bases, leaving 6 bases between them. CDR1 and CDR2 (germline): KGHSY, FQNENV. The CDR3 spans 13 residues. The CDR3 loop reads CASSQSGDYEQYF. For the CDR3, the DNA is TGTGCCAGCAGCCAATCGGGGGACTACGAGCAGTACTTC.

The chain joins TRBV7-9 to TRBJ1-6; D perhaps matches TRBD1 (5 bases). The CDR3 loop spans 15 amino acids. Germline assignment: CDR1 SEHNR and CDR2 FQNEAQ (reference sequence). V was pared by 4 bases and J by 7 bases, with 14 bases between. The CDR3 DNA is TGTGCCAGCAGCTCCCTGGGGGATGGGAATTCACCCCTCCACTTT. Translating it yields CASSSLGDGNSPLHF.

This clone has just one count. The rearrangement links TRBV14 to TRBJ1-5, with D maybe TRBD1 (6 bases). The CDR3 runs to 13 residues. In germline, CDR1 is SGHDN, CDR2 FVKESK. V dropped 6 bases and J dropped 5 bases, with 11 bases sitting between them. CDR3: CASSRDTDQPQHF. In nucleotides, the CDR3 is TGTGCCAGCAGTCGGGACACGGATCAGCCCCAGCATTTT. The full variable domain, its missing parts supplied by reference TRBV14 and TRBJ1-5, is EAGVTQFPSHSVIEKGQTVTLRCDPISGHDNLYWYRRVMGKEIKFLLHFVKESKQDESGMPNNRFLAERTGGTYSTLKVQPAELEDSGVYFCASSRDTDQPQHFGDGTRLSIL.

This chain links TRBV27 with TRBJ2-4; the D call may be TRBD1 or TRBD2 (7 bases each). The V end lost 5 bases, the J end lost 9 bases, and 14 bases lay between the germline ends. The germline V gene has CDR1 MNHEY and CDR2 SMNVEV (reference sequence). The CDR3 consists of 13 residues. This CDR3 is CASSLRGEGIQYF. The DNA of the CDR3 is TGTGCCAGCAGTCTCAGGGGGGAGGGCATTCAGTACTTC.

This clone was observed a single time. The J gene is TRBJ2-3, the V gene TRBV30, with D maybe TRBD2 (6 bases). The CDR3 consists of 13 residues. V dropped 1 base and J dropped 5 bases, with 10 bases sitting between them. The germline gives CDR1 GTSNPN, CDR2 SVGIG (reference sequence). The CDR3 bases are TGTGCCTGGAGTGGTCGGGGGAGAGATACGCAGTATTTT. This sequence encodes CAWSGRGRDTQYF.

This sequence joins TRBV2 and TRBJ2-3; 10 positions agree with TRBD2. The CDR3 totals 14 residues. Trimming took 7 bases from V and 4 from J; bases not matched to a gene: 5. CDR1 is SNHLY, CDR2 FYNNEI, per germline. CDR3 sequence (DNA): TGTGCCAGCAAAGTCAGCGGGGGGGCAGATACGCAGTATTTT. This gives the protein CASKVSGGADTQYF.

The chain uses TRBV5-1 and TRBJ2-2; D might be TRBD1 or TRBD2, each matching 5 bases. V was clipped by 3 bases and J by 9 bases, with 12 bases between them. Germline loops: CDR1 SGHRS, CDR2 YFSETQ. The CDR3 has 13 residues. CDR3 bases: TGCGCCAGCAGCTCCGACGGGGACCGGGAGCTGTTTTTT. The encoded protein is CASSSDGDRELFF.

The rearrangement links TRBV29-1 to TRBJ2-7, with no clear D. This CDR3 has 12 residues. Per germline, CDR1 SQVTM and CDR2 ANQGSEA. The V and J ends lost 4 bases and 6 bases respectively, with 13 bases between them. The CDR3 protein is CSVGHRVVEQYF. The CDR3 DNA reads TGCAGCGTTGGCCATAGGGTGGTCGAGCAGTACTTC.

This clone was seen only a few times. This chain connects TRBV5-6 to TRBJ2-4; perhaps D is TRBD1 or TRBD2 (6 bases each). Trimming took 4 bases from V and 8 from J, leaving 19 bases between them. This CDR3 comprises 15 residues. From germline, CDR1 is SGHDT and CDR2 YYEEEE. DNA of the CDR3: TGTGCCAGCAGCCAGGGGCGTCGGGGGTTGGACATTCAGTACTTC. Its translation is CASSQGRRGLDIQYF.

The chain recombines TRBV29-1 with TRBJ2-7; maybe TRBD1 (5 bases). This CDR3 region has 12 residues. Between the trimmed V and J ends, which lost 7 bases and 5 bases, there was a span of 15 bases. The V gene's germline CDR1 is SQVTM and CDR2 ANQGSEA. As DNA, the CDR3 is TGCAGCGCTGGGAAGTGGGGCGACGAGCAGTACTTC. Translation: CSAGKWGDEQYF.

The rearrangement links TRBV5-1 to TRBJ2-6; 7 positions match TRBD1. With 3 bases clipped from V and 1 base from J, the junction kept 1 base outside the gene matches. CDR3 size: 15 residues. Germline CDR1 is SGHRS and CDR2 is YFSETQ. The CDR3 spells CASSSTGSGANVLTF. CDR3 bases: TGCGCCAGCAGCTCGACAGGGTCTGGGGCCAACGTCCTGACTTTC.

This clone occurred a few times. The chain links TRBV10-3 to TRBJ1-2; 10 positions agree with TRBD1. The CDR3 has 13 amino acids. The V and J ends lost 8 bases and 7 bases, in that order; junction bases with no gene match: 7. Germline V lookup: CDR1 ENHRY, CDR2 SYGVKD. The CDR3 sequence: CAIGTGVPIGYTF. The CDR3 nucleotides read TGTGCCATCGGGACAGGGGTTCCTATTGGCTACACCTTC.

The chain recombines TRBV5-1 with TRBJ1-4, with no clear D. This CDR3 contains 16 residues. Per germline, CDR1 SGHRS and CDR2 YFSETQ. V was trimmed by 4 bases and J by 6 bases, leaving 19 bases between them. CDR3 sequence (DNA): TGCGCCAGCAGCCGCTTTACGAGCTCGGTGGATGAAAAACTGTTTTTT. Translated: CASSRFTSSVDEKLFF.

The chain recombines TRBV30 with TRBJ1-3; weak D call: TRBD1 (6 bases). V lost 3 bases, J lost 0 bases, and 9 bases lay in between. The CDR3 loop spans 14 amino acids. The germline V gene encodes CDR1 GTSNPN and CDR2 SVGIG (reference sequence). CDR3 in DNA: TGTGCCTGGAGGAGGGGGAGCTCTGGAAACACCATATATTTT. Its translation is CAWRRGSSGNTIYF.

The J gene is TRBJ2-6, the V gene TRBV30; D gene ambiguous. CDR1 is GTSNPN and CDR2 is SVGIG in the germline V gene (reference sequence). Trimming removed 3 bases at V and 0 bases at J, with 9 bases between. This CDR3 spans 15 amino acids. The CDR3 protein is CAWSGGLSGANVLTF. CDR3 coding DNA: TGTGCCTGGAGCGGTGGTCTCTCTGGGGCCAACGTCCTGACTTTC.

This chain links TRBV9 with TRBJ2-5, with D perhaps TRBD2 (5 bases). This CDR3 contains 13 residues. Trimming took 3 bases from V and 5 from J, leaving 11 bases between them. Germline V gene lookup returns CDR1 SGDLS and CDR2 YYNGEE. The CDR3 loop is CASSGLSGETQYF. The CDR3 DNA is TGTGCCAGCAGCGGGCTCTCGGGGGAGACCCAGTACTTC. Supplemented by reference TRBV9 and TRBJ2-5, the full variable domain reads DSGVTQTPKHLITATGQRVTLRCSPRSGDLSVYWYQQSLDQGLQFLIQYYNGEERAKGNILERFSAQQFPDLHSELNLSSLELGDSALYFCASSGLSGETQYFGPGTRLLVL.

The rearrangement uses TRBV29-1 and TRBJ1-1; D uncertain. Trimming shortened V by 8 bases and J by 1 base, and 11 bases separated the two germline ends. The CDR3 totals 12 residues. Germline CDR1 and CDR2: SQVTM and ANQGSEA. In nucleotides, the CDR3 is TGCAGCTCGGTCAGGTGGAACACTGAAGCTTTCTTT. The encoded protein is CSSVRWNTEAFF. The full variable domain, completed using reference TRBV29-1 and TRBJ1-1, is SAVISQKPSRDICQRGTSLTIQCQVDSQVTMMFWYRQQPGQSLTLIATANQGSEATYESGFVIDKFPISRPNLTFSTLTVSNMSPEDSSIYLCSSVRWNTEAFFGQGTRLTVV.

The chain carries TRBV29-1 and TRBJ2-3, with unresolved D. The CDR3 spans 11 residues. Per the germline V gene, CDR1 is SQVTM and CDR2 is ANQGSEA. V was trimmed by 6 bases and J by 2 bases, leaving 6 bases between them. The DNA for the CDR3 is TGCAGCGTCAGCACCACAGATACGCAGTATTTT. This codes for CSVSTTDTQYF.